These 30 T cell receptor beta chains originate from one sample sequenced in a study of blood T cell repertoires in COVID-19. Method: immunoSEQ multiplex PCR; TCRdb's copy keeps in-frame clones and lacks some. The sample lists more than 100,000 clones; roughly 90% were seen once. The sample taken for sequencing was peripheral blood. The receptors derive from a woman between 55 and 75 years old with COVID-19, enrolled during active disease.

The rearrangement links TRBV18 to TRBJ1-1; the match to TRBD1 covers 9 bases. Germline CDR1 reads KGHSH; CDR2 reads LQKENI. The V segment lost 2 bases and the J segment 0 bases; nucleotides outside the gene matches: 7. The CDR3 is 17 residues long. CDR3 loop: CASSPVGTGRVNTEAFF. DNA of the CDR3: TGTGCCAGCTCACCAGTTGGGACAGGGCGAGTGAACACTGAAGCTTTCTTT.

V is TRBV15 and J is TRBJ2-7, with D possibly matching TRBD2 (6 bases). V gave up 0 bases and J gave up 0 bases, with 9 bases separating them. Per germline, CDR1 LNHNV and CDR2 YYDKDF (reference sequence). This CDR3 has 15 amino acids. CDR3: CATSRDMGGSYEQYF. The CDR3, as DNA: TGTGCCACCAGCAGAGATATGGGGGGCTCCTACGAGCAGTACTTC.

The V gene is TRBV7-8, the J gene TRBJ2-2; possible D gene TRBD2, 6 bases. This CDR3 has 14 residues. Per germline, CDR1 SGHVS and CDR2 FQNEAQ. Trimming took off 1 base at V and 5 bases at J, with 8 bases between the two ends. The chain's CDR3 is CASSLGGRTGELFF. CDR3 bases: TGTGCCAGCAGCTTAGGGGGGAGGACCGGGGAGCTGTTTTTT.

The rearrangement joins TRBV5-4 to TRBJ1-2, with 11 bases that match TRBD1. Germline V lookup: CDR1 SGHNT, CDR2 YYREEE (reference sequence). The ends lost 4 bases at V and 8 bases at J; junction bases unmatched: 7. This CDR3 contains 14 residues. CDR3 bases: TGTGCCAGCAGCCCTGGACAGGGGGCAACCGGCTACACCTTC. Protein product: CASSPGQGATGYTF. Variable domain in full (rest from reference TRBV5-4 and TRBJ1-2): ETGVTQSPTHLIKTRGQQVTLRCSSQSGHNTVSWYQQALGQGPQFIFQYYREEENGRGNFPPRFSGLQFPNYSSELNVNALELDDSALYLCASSPGQGATGYTFGSGTRLTVV.

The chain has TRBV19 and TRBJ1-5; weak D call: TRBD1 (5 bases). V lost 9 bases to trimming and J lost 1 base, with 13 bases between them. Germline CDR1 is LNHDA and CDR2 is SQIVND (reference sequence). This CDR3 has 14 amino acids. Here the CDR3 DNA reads TGTGCCAGCCGGGGGGTTAGAAGCAATCAGCCCCAGCATTTT. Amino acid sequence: CASRGVRSNQPQHF.

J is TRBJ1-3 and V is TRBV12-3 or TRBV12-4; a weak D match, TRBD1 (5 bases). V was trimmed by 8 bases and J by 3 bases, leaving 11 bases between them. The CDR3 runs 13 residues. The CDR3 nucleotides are TGTGCCAGCCTAAAGGGACTTGGAAACACCATATATTTT. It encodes CASLKGLGNTIYF.

The CDR3 DNA follows: TGTGCCAGCAGCTGGGGACAGGCCGCGGGCGGGGAGCTGTTTTTT. As protein: CASSWGQAAGGELFF. The chain couples TRBV11-3 to TRBJ2-2, with 8 positions matching TRBD1. The CDR3 sequence is 15 residues long. Germline values: CDR1 SGHNT, CDR2 YENEEA. The junction had 8 bases not matched to a gene; V was cut back by 4 bases and J by 7 bases.

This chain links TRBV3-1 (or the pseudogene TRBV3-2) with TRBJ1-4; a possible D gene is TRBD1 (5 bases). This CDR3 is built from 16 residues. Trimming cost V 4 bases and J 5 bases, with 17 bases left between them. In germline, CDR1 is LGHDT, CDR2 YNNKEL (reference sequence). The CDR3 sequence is CASSPGGGVLNEKLFF. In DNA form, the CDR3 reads TGTGCCAGCAGCCCAGGCGGAGGGGTCTTAAATGAAAAACTGTTTTTT.

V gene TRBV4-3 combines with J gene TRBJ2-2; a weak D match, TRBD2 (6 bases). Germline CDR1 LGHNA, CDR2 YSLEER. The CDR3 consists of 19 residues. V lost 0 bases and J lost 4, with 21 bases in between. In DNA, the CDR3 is TGCGCCAGCAGCCAAGATGAGTTACGGGGGAAGACGAGCACCGGGGAGCTGTTTTTT. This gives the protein CASSQDELRGKTSTGELFF.

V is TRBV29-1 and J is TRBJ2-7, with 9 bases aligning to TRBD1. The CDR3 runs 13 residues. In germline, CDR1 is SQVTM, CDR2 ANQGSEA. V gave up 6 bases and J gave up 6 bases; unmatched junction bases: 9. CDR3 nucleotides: TGCAGCGTCGTTGGACAGGGGCTGGGCGAGCAGTACTTC. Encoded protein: CSVVGQGLGEQYF.

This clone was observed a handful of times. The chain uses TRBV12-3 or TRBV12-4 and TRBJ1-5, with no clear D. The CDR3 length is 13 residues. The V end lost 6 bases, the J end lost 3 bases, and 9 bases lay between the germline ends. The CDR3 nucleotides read TGTGCCAGCAGGGAACAGTACAATCAGCCCCAGCATTTT. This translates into CASREQYNQPQHF.

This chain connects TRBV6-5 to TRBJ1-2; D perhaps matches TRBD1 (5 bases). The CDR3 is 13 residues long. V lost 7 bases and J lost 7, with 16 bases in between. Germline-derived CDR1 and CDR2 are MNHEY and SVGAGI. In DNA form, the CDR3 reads TGTGCCAGCACCGACAGTCTCAGGTCTGGCTACACCTTC. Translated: CASTDSLRSGYTF.

CDR3 amino acids: CASSYPILAGSSTDTQYF. CDR3 coding DNA: TGTGCCAGCAGTTACCCGATACTAGCGGGGTCGAGCACAGATACGCAGTATTTT. This sequence joins TRBV6-2 or TRBV6-3 and TRBJ2-3; 10 positions agree with TRBD2. CDR1 and CDR2 from the germline V gene are MNHEY and SVGEGT. With V trimmed by 2 bases and J by 0 bases, 8 bases remained unmatched. The CDR3 is made up of 18 amino acids.

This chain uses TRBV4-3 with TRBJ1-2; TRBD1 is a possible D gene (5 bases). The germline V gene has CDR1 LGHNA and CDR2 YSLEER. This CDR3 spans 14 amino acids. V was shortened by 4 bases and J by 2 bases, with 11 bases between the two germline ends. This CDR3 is CASSLQGINYGYTF. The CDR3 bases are TGCGCCAGCAGCCTTCAGGGAATAAACTATGGCTACACCTTC.

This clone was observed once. The CDR3 sequence is CASSPNRAGNTIYF. In DNA, the CDR3 is TGTGCCAGCAGCCCAAACAGGGCTGGAAACACCATATATTTT. This chain joins TRBV7-8 and TRBJ1-3, with D possibly matching TRBD1 (6 bases). Trimming removed 5 bases at V and 2 bases at J, with 10 bases between. The CDR3 contains 14 residues. Germline CDR1 reads SGHVS; CDR2 reads FQNEAQ.

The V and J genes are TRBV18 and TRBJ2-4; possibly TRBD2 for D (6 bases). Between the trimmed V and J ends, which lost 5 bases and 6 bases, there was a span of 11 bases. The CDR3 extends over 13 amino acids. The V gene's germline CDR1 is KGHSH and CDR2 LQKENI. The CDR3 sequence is CASSSRAGNIQYF. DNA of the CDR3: TGTGCCAGCTCATCCCGAGCGGGAAACATTCAGTACTTC.

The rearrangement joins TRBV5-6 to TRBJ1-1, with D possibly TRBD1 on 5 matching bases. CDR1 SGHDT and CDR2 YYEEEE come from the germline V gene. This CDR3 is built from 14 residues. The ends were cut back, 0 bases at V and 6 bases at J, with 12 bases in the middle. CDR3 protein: CASSLDWGDAEAFF. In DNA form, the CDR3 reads TGTGCCAGCAGCTTGGATTGGGGGGATGCTGAAGCTTTCTTT. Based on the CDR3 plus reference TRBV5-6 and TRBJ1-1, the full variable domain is DAGVTQSPTHLIKTRGQQVTLRCSPKSGHDTVSWYQQALGQGPQFIFQYYEEEERQRGNFPDRFSGHQFPNYSSELNVNALLLGDSALYLCASSLDWGDAEAFFGQGTRLTVV.

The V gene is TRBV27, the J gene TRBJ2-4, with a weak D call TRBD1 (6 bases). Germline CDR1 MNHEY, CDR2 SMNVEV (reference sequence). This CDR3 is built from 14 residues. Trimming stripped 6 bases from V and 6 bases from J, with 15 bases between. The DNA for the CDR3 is TGTGCCAGCAGGGCCGCAGGGGAAGGAAACATTCAGTACTTC. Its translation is CASRAAGEGNIQYF.

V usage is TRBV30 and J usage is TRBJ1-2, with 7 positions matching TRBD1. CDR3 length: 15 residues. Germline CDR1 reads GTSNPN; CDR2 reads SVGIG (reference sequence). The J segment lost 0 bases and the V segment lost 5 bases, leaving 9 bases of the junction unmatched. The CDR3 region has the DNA TGTGCCTGGGGGACGGACAGGATTACTAACTATGGCTACACCTTC. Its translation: CAWGTDRITNYGYTF.

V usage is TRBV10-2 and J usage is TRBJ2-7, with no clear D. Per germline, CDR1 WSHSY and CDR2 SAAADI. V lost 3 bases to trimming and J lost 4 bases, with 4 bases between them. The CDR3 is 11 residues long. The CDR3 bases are TGCGCCAGCAGTGATTTATACGAGCAGTACTTC. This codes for CASSDLYEQYF.

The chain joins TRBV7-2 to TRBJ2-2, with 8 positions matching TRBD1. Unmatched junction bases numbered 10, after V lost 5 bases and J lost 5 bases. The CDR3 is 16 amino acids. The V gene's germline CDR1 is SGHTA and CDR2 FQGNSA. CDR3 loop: CASSSYRGSRTGELFF. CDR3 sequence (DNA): TGTGCCAGCAGCAGCTACAGGGGGTCGAGGACCGGGGAGCTGTTTTTT.

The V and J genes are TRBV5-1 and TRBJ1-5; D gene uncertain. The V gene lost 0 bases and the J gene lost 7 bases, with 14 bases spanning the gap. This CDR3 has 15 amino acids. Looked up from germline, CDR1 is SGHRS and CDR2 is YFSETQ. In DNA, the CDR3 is TGCGCCAGCAGCTTGGGCAGGTCGGAGGGCCAGCCCCAGCATTTT. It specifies CASSLGRSEGQPQHF.

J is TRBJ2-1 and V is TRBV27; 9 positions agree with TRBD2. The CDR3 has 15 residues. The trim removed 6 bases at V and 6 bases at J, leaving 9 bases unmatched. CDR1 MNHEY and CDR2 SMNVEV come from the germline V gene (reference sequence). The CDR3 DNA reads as TGTGCCAGCAGCAGCCGACTAGCGGTATCCAATGAGCAGTTCTTC. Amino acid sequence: CASSSRLAVSNEQFF.

CDR3: CASSQETQGFGTDTQYF. The DNA of the CDR3 is TGTGCCAGCAGCCAAGAAACGCAGGGCTTCGGAACAGATACGCAGTATTTT. The V gene is TRBV14, the J gene TRBJ2-3; tentatively, D is TRBD1 (5 bases). Germline CDR1 reads SGHDN; CDR2 reads FVKESK. The V end was cut by 0 bases, the J end by 3 bases, with 16 bases between. This CDR3 has 17 amino acids.

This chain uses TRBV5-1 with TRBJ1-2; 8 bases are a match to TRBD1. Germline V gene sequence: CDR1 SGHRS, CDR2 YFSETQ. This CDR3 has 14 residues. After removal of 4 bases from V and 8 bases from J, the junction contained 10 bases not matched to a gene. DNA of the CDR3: TGCGCCAGCAGCACTACCTGGACAGGGTCCGGCTACACCTTC. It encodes CASSTTWTGSGYTF.

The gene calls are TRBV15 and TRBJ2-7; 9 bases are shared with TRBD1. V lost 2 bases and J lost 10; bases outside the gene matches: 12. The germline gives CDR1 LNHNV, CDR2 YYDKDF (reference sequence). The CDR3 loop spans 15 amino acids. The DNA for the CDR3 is TGTGCCACCAGCAGACCTAGGGGGACAGGGCGAGAACAGTACTTC. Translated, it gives CATSRPRGTGREQYF.

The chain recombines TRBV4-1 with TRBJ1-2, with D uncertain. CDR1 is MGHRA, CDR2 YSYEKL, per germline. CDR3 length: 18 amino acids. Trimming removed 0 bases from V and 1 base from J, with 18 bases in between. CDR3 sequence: CASSQDRSLVVSNYGYTF. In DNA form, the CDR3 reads TGCGCCAGCAGCCAAGATAGATCCCTTGTAGTGAGTAACTATGGCTACACCTTC.

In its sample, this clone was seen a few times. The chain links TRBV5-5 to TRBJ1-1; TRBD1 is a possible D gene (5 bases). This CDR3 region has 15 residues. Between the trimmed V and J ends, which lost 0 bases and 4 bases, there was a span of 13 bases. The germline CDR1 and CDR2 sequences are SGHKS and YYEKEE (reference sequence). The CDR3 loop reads CASSLGRVGSTEAFF. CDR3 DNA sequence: TGTGCCAGCAGCTTGGGCAGGGTTGGTAGCACTGAAGCTTTCTTT.

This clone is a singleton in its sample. CDR3 nucleotides: TGTGCCACCAGCAGAGATACAGGGGTGGACATTCAGTACTTC. As protein: CATSRDTGVDIQYF. The J gene is TRBJ2-4, the V gene TRBV15; 7 bases fit TRBD1. CDR1 is LNHNV, CDR2 YYDKDF, per germline (reference sequence). Trimming took 0 bases from V and 8 from J; bases not matched to a gene: 4. The CDR3 spans 14 residues.

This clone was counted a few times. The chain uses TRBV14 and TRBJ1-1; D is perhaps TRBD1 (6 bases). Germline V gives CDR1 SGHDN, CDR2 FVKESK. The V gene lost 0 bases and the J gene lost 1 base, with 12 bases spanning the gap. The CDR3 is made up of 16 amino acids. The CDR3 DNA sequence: TGTGCCAGCAGCCAAGATGGGGCAGGGGCGAACACTGAAGCTTTCTTT. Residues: CASSQDGAGANTEAFF.